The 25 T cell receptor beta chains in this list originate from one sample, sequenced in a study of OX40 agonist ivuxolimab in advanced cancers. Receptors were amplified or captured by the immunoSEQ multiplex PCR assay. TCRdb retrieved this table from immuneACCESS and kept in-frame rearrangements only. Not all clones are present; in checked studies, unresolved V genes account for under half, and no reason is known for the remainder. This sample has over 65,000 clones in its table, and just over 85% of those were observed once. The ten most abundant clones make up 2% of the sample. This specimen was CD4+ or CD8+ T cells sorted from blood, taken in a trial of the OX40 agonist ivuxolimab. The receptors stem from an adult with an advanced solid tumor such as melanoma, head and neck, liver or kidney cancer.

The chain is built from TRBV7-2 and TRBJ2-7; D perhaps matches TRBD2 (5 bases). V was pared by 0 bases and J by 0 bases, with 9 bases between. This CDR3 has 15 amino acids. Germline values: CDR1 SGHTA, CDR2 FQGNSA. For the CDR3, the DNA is TGTGCCAGCAGCTTAGCGGGCACTAGCTCCTACGAGCAGTACTTC. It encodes CASSLAGTSSYEQYF.

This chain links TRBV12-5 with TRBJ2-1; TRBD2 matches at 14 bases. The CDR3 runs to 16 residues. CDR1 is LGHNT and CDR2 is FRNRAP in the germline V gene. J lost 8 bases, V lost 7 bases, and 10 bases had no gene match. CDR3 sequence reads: CASAVSGTSGGDEQFF. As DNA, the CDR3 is TGTGCTAGTGCTGTATCCGGGACTAGCGGGGGAGATGAGCAGTTCTTC.

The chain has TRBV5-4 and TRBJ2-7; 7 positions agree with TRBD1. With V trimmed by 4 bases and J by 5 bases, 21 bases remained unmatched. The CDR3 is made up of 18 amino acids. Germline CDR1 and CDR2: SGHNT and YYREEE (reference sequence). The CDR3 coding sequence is TGTGCCAGCAGCCGTGGGGGCGGACAGGTATTAATTCCCGACGAGCAGTACTTC. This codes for CASSRGGGQVLIPDEQYF.

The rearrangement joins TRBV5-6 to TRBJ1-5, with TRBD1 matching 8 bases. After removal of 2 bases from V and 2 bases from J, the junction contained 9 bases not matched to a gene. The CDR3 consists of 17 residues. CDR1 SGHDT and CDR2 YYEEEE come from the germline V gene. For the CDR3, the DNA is TGTGCCAGCAGCTTTTTCGGCCAGGGGGCCGGCAATCAGCCCCAGCATTTT. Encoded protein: CASSFFGQGAGNQPQHF.

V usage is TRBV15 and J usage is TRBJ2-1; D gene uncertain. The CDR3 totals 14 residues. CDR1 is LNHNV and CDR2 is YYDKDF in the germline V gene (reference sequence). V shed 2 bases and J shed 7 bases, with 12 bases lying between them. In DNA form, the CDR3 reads TGTGCCACCAGCAGACAAGAAACCCGGAATGAGCAGTTCTTC. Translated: CATSRQETRNEQFF.

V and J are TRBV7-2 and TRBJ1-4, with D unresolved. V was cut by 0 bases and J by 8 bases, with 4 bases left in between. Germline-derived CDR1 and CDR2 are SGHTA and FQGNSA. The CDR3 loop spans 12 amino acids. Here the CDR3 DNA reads TGTGCCAGCAGCTTAGCTGCGGAAAAACTGTTTTTT. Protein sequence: CASSLAAEKLFF.

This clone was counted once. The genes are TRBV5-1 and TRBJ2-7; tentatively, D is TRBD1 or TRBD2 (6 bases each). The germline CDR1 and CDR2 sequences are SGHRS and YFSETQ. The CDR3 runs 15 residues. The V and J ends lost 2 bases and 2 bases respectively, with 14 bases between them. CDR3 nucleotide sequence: TGCGCCAGCAGCTTTGCGGGGACACCTCCCTACGAGCAGTACTTC. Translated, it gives CASSFAGTPPYEQYF.

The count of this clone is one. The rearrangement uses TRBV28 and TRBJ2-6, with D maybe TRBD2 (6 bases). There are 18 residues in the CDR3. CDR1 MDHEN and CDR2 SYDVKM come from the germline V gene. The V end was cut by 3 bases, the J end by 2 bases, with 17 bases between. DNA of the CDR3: TGTGCCAGCAGTTTGTCATCGGGGGTAAGGCCTGGGGCCAACGTCCTGACTTTC. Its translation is CASSLSSGVRPGANVLTF.

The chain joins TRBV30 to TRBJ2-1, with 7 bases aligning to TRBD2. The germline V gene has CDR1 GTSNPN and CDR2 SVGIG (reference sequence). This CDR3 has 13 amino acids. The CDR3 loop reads CAKREAGYNEQFF. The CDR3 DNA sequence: TGTGCTAAACGGGAGGCAGGCTACAATGAGCAGTTCTTC.

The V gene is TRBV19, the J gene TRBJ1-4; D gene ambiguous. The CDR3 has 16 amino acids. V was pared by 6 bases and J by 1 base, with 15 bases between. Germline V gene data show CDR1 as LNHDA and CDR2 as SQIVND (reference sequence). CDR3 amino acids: CASSTSWGQTNEKLFF. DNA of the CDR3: TGTGCCAGTAGCACCTCCTGGGGTCAAACTAATGAAAAACTGTTTTTT.

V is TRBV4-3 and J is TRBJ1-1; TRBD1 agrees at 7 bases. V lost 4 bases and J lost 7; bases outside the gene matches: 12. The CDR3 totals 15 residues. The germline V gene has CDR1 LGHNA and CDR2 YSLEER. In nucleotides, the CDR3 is TGCGCCAGCAGCCTTCAGGGGGAGGGTACGGATGAAGCTTTCTTT. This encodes CASSLQGEGTDEAFF.

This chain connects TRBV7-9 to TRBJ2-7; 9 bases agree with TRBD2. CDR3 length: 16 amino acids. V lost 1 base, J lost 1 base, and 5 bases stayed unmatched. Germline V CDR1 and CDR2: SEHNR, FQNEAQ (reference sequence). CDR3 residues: CASSLGGGRVSYEQYF. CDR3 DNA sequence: TGTGCCAGCAGCTTAGGAGGCGGGAGGGTGTCCTACGAGCAGTACTTC.

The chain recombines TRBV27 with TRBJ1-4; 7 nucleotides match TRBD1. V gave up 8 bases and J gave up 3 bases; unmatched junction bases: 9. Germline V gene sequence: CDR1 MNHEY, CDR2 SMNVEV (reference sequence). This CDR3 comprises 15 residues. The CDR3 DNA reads TGTGCCAGCGTAAAGGGGGCGCGGGCTAATGAAAAACTGTTTTTT. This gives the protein CASVKGARANEKLFF. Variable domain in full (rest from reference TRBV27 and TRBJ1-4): EAQVTQNPRYLITVTGKKLTVTCSQNMNHEYMSWYRQDPGLGLRQIYYSMNVEVTDKGDVPEGYKVSRKEKRNFPLILESPSPNQTSLYFCASVKGARANEKLFFGSGTQLSVL.

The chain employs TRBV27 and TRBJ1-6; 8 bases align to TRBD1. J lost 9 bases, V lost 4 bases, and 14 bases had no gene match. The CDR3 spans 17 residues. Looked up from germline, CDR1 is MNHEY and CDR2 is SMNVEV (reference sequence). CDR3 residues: CASSSTKQTGVGSPLHF. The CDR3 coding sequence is TGTGCCAGCAGTTCCACGAAACAGACAGGGGTGGGTTCACCCCTCCACTTT.

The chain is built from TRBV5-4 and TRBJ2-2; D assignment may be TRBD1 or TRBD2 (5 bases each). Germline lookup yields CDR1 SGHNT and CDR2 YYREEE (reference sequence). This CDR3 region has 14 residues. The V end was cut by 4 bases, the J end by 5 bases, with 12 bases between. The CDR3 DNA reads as TGTGCCAGCAGCCTCGGGACCAGGACCGGGGAGCTGTTTTTT. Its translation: CASSLGTRTGELFF.

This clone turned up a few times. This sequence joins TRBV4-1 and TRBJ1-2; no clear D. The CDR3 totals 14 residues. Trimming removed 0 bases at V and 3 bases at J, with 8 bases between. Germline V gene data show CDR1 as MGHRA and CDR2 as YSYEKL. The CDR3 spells CASSQDSFYYGYTF. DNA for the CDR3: TGCGCCAGCAGCCAAGACAGTTTCTACTATGGCTACACCTTC.

CDR3 nucleotides: TGTGCCAGCAACGGGGACAGAGGGGAAAAACTGTTTTTT. Translated, it gives CASNGDRGEKLFF. The chain has TRBV2 and TRBJ1-4; 7 nucleotides agree with TRBD1. The CDR3 has 13 amino acids. The germline V gene encodes CDR1 SNHLY and CDR2 FYNNEI. V trimming: 7 bases; J trimming: 8 bases; junction bases outside the gene matches: 7. The whole variable domain, filled in from reference TRBV2 and TRBJ1-4, reads EPEVTQTPSHQVTQMGQEVILRCVPISNHLYFYWYRQILGQKVEFLVSFYNNEISEKSEIFDDQFSVERPDGSNFTLKIRSTKLEDSAMYFCASNGDRGEKLFFGSGTQLSVL.

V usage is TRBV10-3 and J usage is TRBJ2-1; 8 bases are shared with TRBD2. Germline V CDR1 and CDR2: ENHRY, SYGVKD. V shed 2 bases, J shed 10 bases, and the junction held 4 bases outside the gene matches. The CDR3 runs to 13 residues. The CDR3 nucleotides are TGTGCCATCAGTGAGGGCCCGGGGGGGGAGCAGTTCTTC. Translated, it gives CAISEGPGGEQFF.

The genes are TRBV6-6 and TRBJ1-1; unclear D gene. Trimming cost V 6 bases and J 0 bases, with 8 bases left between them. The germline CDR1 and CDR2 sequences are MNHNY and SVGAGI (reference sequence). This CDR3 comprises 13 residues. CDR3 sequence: CASSPHMNTEAFF. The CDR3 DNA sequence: TGTGCCAGCAGCCCCCACATGAACACTGAAGCTTTCTTT.

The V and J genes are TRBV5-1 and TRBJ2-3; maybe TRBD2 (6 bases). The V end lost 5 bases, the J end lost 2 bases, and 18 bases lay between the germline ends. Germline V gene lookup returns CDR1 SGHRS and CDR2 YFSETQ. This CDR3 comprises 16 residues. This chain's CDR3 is CASRLVGEVITDTQYF. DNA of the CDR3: TGCGCCAGCAGACTGGTAGGGGAGGTTATCACAGATACGCAGTATTTT.

The CDR3 DNA sequence: TGTGCCTGGAGTCCCGGACAGAGTGCAACTAATGAAAAACTGTTTTTT. Its protein is CAWSPGQSATNEKLFF. V usage is TRBV30 and J usage is TRBJ1-4, with D possibly matching TRBD1 (6 bases). Germline-derived CDR1 and CDR2 are GTSNPN and SVGIG (reference sequence). This CDR3 region has 16 residues. V was clipped by 2 bases and J by 0 bases, with 13 bases between them.

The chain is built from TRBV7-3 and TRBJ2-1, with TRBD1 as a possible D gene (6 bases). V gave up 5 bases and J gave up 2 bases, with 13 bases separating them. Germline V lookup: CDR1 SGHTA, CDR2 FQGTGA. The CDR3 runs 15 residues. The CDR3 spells CASSPQGSAYNEQFF. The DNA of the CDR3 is TGTGCCAGCAGCCCCCAGGGGTCAGCCTACAATGAGCAGTTCTTC.

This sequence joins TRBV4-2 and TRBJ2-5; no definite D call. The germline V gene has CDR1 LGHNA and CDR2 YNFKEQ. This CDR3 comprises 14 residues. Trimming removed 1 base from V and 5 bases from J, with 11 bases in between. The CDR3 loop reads CASSQGKLLETQYF. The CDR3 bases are TGTGCCAGCAGCCAAGGAAAGTTGTTGGAGACCCAGTACTTC.

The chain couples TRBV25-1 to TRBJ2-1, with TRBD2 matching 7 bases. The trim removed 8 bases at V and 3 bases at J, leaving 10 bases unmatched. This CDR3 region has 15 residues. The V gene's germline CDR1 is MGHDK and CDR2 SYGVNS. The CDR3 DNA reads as TGTGCCAGCTCCGCCCGAGCGGGGCTCTACAATGAGCAGTTCTTC. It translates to CASSARAGLYNEQFF.

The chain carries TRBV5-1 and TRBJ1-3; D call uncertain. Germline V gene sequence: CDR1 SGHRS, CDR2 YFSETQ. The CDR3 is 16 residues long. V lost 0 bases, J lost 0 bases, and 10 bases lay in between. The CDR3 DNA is TGCGCCAGCAGCTTGGGGGTCCGGAACTCTGGAAACACCATATATTTT. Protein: CASSLGVRNSGNTIYF.